This passage covers 28 T cell receptor beta chains from one sample sequenced in a study of graft-versus-host responses after intestinal transplantation. Here immunoSEQ multiplex PCR was the method, and the copy in TCRdb shows in-frame clones only, minus some. The sample holds 85,000 to 130,000 clones, less than 90% seen once. The antigens of these receptors remain unknown. The source was unstimulated CD4+ T cells sorted from spleen or lymph node cells, collected before intestinal transplant. These receptors were taken from a human donor who received an intestinal transplant.

The gene calls are TRBV25-1 and TRBJ2-5; tentatively, D is TRBD2 (5 bases). Germline-derived CDR1 and CDR2 are MGHDK and SYGVNS. Between the trimmed V and J ends, which lost 1 base and 3 bases, there was a span of 9 bases. The CDR3 contains 14 residues. The CDR3 region has the DNA TGTGCCAGCAGTGAATGGGCCGGGAAAGAGACCCAGTACTTC. Protein: CASSEWAGKETQYF.

The chain employs TRBV2 and TRBJ2-5, with 8 bases identical to TRBD2. The CDR3 covers 14 residues. Germline trimming cut 3 bases from V and 5 bases from J; bases unmatched to any gene: 5. CDR1 and CDR2 (germline): SNHLY, FYNNEI. The CDR3 loop is CASSDRGGRETQYF. Written as DNA, the CDR3 is TGTGCCAGCAGTGATCGGGGGGGGCGGGAGACCCAGTACTTC.

V is TRBV6-5 and J is TRBJ2-7; 7 nucleotides agree with TRBD1. V lost 7 bases and J lost 7; bases outside the gene matches: 16. Germline-derived CDR1 and CDR2 are MNHEY and SVGAGI. CDR3 length: 15 residues. DNA of the CDR3: TGTGCCAGCAACCCGACAGGGTCGGCGTTAAGGGAGCAGTACTTC. Amino acids: CASNPTGSALREQYF.

In the case of this clone: Germline and junction disagree at one end, which may indicate a read error. CDR3 sequence: CASGLGGARNQPQHF. The CDR3 DNA sequence: TGTGCCAGCGGCTTAGGGGGGGCAAGGAATCAGCCCCAGCATTTT. This chain connects TRBV11-2 to TRBJ1-5; possible D gene TRBD1, 6 bases. The CDR3 loop spans 15 amino acids. Per germline, CDR1 SGHAT and CDR2 FQNNGV.

The chain joins TRBV10-1 to TRBJ2-7, with 7 bases that match TRBD2. V lost 4 bases to trimming and J lost 3 bases; unmatched junction nucleotides: 9. The CDR3 loop spans 15 amino acids. Germline V lookup: CDR1 WNHNN, CDR2 SYGVQD (reference sequence). Here the CDR3 DNA reads TGCGCCAGCAGTGCCCAAGCGGGAACTGGCTACGAGCAGTACTTC. Protein sequence: CASSAQAGTGYEQYF.

This clone has more than one count but fewer than ten. The rearrangement links TRBV29-1 to TRBJ1-1; D gene ambiguous. The CDR3 totals 14 residues. Trimming cost V 4 bases and J 0 bases, with 12 bases left between them. Germline V gene data show CDR1 as SQVTM and CDR2 as ANQGSEA. The CDR3, as DNA: TGCAGCGTTGCGGCAGGCCTTCTGAACACTGAAGCTTTCTTT. This sequence encodes CSVAAGLLNTEAFF.

The CDR3 region has the DNA TGTGCCAGCAGTGAGTTGGTGGGGGAGCAGTACTTC. Protein sequence: CASSELVGEQYF. This chain links TRBV6-5 with TRBJ2-7; unclear D gene. This CDR3 region has 12 residues. Looked up from germline, CDR1 is MNHEY and CDR2 is SVGAGI. Trimming removed 5 bases from V and 7 bases from J, with 12 bases in between.

The CDR3 DNA reads TGTGCCAGCAGCTTCCACCTTGGGACCAAAAACATTCAGTACTTC. It is translated as CASSFHLGTKNIQYF. This chain uses TRBV7-9 with TRBJ2-4; D gene uncertain. The CDR3 has 15 amino acids. Trimming cost V 3 bases and J 2 bases, with 11 bases left between them. Germline CDR1 reads SEHNR; CDR2 reads FQNEAQ (reference sequence).

In regard to this clone: A junction end diverges from the germline sequence, so it may reflect a read error. This sequence joins TRBV5-1 and TRBJ1-1; D remains ambiguous. The CDR3 is made up of 15 amino acids. CDR1 and CDR2 (germline): SGHRS, YFSETQ. In DNA form, the CDR3 reads TGCGCCAGCAGCACGGGTCTAGGGCAGAACTCTGAAGCTTTCTTT. It yields the protein CASSTGLGQNSEAFF.

The chain carries TRBV5-1 and TRBJ1-6; D call uncertain. The V and J ends lost 3 bases and 0 bases respectively, with 7 bases between them. The CDR3 runs 15 residues. Germline V CDR1 and CDR2: SGHRS, YFSETQ. CDR3 nucleotides: TGCGCCAGCAGCTACGCGAGCTCCTATAATTCACCCCTCCACTTT. It codes for CASSYASSYNSPLHF.

This sequence joins TRBV7-3 and TRBJ2-3; D perhaps matches TRBD1 (5 bases). The CDR3 totals 15 residues. From germline, CDR1 is SGHTA and CDR2 FQGTGA. The V end lost 7 bases, the J end lost 5 bases, and 19 bases lay between the germline ends. CDR3 DNA: TGTGCCAGCACCCTTAAGGGGATTAGAGGAGATACGCAGTATTTT. Protein: CASTLKGIRGDTQYF.

This chain uses TRBV5-1 with TRBJ2-2, with TRBD2 identical over 11 bases. The CDR3 totals 16 residues. Germline V gene sequence: CDR1 SGHRS, CDR2 YFSETQ. The J segment lost 5 bases and the V segment lost 0 bases, leaving 3 bases of the junction unmatched. For the CDR3, the DNA is TGCGCCAGCAGCTTGGTAGCGGGAGGGCGGACCGGGGAGCTGTTTTTT. Translating it yields CASSLVAGGRTGELFF.

V usage is TRBV7-9 and J usage is TRBJ2-3, with a tentative D call TRBD2 (6 bases). Per the germline V gene, CDR1 is SEHNR and CDR2 is FQNEAQ (reference sequence). This CDR3 has 16 amino acids. The V end was cut by 3 bases, the J end by 0 bases, with 13 bases between. The CDR3 DNA is TGTGCCAGCAGCTTTCGCCGCGGAGGGAGCACAGATACGCAGTATTTT. Residues: CASSFRRGGSTDTQYF.

The rearrangement uses TRBV18 and TRBJ2-2, with D possibly TRBD2 on 5 matching bases. Looked up from germline, CDR1 is KGHSH and CDR2 is LQKENI. Trimming took 0 bases from V and 5 from J, leaving 13 bases between them. The CDR3 covers 16 residues. CDR3 amino acids: CASSPPTLSGTGELFF. CDR3 nucleotides: TGTGCCAGCTCACCACCGACTTTGTCGGGGACCGGGGAGCTGTTTTTT.

The chain combines TRBV20-1 with TRBJ2-5; 7 bases agree with TRBD1. This CDR3 has 11 amino acids. The V segment lost 4 bases and the J segment 4 bases; nucleotides outside the gene matches: 0. Per the germline V gene, CDR1 is DFQATT and CDR2 is SNEGSKA (reference sequence). This chain's CDR3 is CSANRGETQYF. The CDR3 nucleotides read TGCAGTGCTAACAGGGGAGAGACCCAGTACTTC.

This clone was seen more than once but under ten times. This chain joins TRBV18 and TRBJ1-2; D possibly corresponds to TRBD1 (5 bases). Germline lookup yields CDR1 KGHSH and CDR2 LQKENI. The CDR3 runs 13 residues. V lost 4 bases and J 7 bases, leaving 13 bases between the germline ends. CDR3 sequence: CASSHGHRPGYTF. CDR3 nucleotides: TGTGCCAGCTCACATGGACACAGGCCTGGCTACACCTTC.

The gene calls are TRBV5-6 and TRBJ1-2; 7 nucleotides align to TRBD1. This CDR3 has 15 residues. V lost 6 bases to trimming and J lost 3 bases; unmatched junction nucleotides: 11. Germline V lookup: CDR1 SGHDT, CDR2 YYEEEE. The CDR3 sequence is CASILQQGIHYGYTF. Written as DNA, the CDR3 is TGTGCCAGCATCCTCCAACAGGGGATCCACTATGGCTACACCTTC.

The chain joins TRBV11-2 to TRBJ2-7; TRBD2 matches 11 bases. The trim removed 1 base at V and 6 bases at J, leaving 8 bases unmatched. CDR1 and CDR2 from the germline V gene are SGHAT and FQNNGV. This CDR3 has 16 amino acids. The CDR3 DNA sequence: TGTGCCAGCAGCTTAGTTAGCGGGGGGGCCGGGCCCGAGCAGTACTTC. It codes for CASSLVSGGAGPEQYF.

The V gene is TRBV6-1, the J gene TRBJ2-5; the match to TRBD2 covers 10 bases. The CDR3 has 17 amino acids. From germline, CDR1 is MNHNS and CDR2 SASEGT. V was clipped by 0 bases and J by 7 bases; unmatched bases: 11. CDR3 bases: TGTGCCAGCAGTGAAGCGTTCGAGCGGGGGGGCCGCGGGACCCAGTACTTC. It is translated as CASSEAFERGGRGTQYF.

The chain carries TRBV11-1 and TRBJ2-5; a weak D match, TRBD1 (6 bases). CDR3 size: 15 residues. V lost 6 bases to trimming and J lost 4 bases, with 18 bases between them. CDR1 and CDR2 from the germline V gene are SGHAT and FQDESV (reference sequence). In DNA, the CDR3 is TGTGCCAGCAGTTCAAGGACAGTCAGAGGAGAGACCCAGTACTTC. Protein sequence: CASSSRTVRGETQYF.

V is TRBV7-9 and J is TRBJ2-5, with 13 bases aligning to TRBD2. The ends lost 5 bases at V and 2 bases at J; junction bases unmatched: 5. This CDR3 has 16 residues. In germline, CDR1 is SEHNR, CDR2 FQNEAQ (reference sequence). This chain's CDR3 is CASSTGLAGKQETQYF. The DNA for the CDR3 is TGTGCCAGCAGCACGGGACTAGCGGGGAAACAAGAGACCCAGTACTTC.

The genes are TRBV9 and TRBJ2-7, with D unclear. The CDR3 has 13 amino acids. V was cut by 0 bases and J by 4 bases, with 8 bases left in between. Germline lookup yields CDR1 SGDLS and CDR2 YYNGEE. In DNA, the CDR3 is TGTGCCAGCAGCGTAGGTCCCTCTTACGAGCAGTACTTC. As protein: CASSVGPSYEQYF.

This sequence joins TRBV5-6 and TRBJ1-1; 7 bases fit TRBD1. V was pared by 3 bases and J by 0 bases, with 5 bases of the junction left unmatched. The CDR3 runs to 15 residues. Germline CDR1 reads SGHDT; CDR2 reads YYEEEE. The CDR3 spells CASSWGQFMNTEAFF. The CDR3 bases are TGTGCCAGCAGCTGGGGACAGTTCATGAACACTGAAGCTTTCTTT.

J is TRBJ2-7 and V is TRBV30, with no clear D. The V and J ends lost 5 bases and 2 bases respectively, with 13 bases between them. The CDR3 runs 13 residues. Germline lookup yields CDR1 GTSNPN and CDR2 SVGIG (reference sequence). The CDR3 region is CAWLSRQTYEQYF. CDR3 sequence (DNA): TGTGCCTGGTTATCCCGGCAGACCTACGAGCAGTACTTC.

The chain links TRBV6-6 to TRBJ2-7; 11 bases match TRBD1. Germline assignment: CDR1 MNHNY and CDR2 SVGAGI (reference sequence). This CDR3 spans 13 amino acids. The ends lost 9 bases at V and 3 bases at J; junction bases unmatched: 4. CDR3 in amino acids: CASMGTGGYEQYF. CDR3 in DNA: TGTGCCAGTATGGGGACAGGGGGCTACGAGCAGTACTTC.

The CDR3 protein is CASSQVPGENYEQYF. As DNA, the CDR3 is TGTGCCAGCAGCCAAGTACCGGGGGAAAACTACGAGCAGTACTTC. J is TRBJ2-7 and V is TRBV4-2, with D perhaps matching TRBD2 (6 bases). Germline V gene sequence: CDR1 LGHNA, CDR2 YNFKEQ. The V end lost 1 base, the J end lost 3 bases, and 13 bases lay between the germline ends. The CDR3 consists of 15 residues.

CDR3 in DNA: TGTGCCAGTACGGTTGCTAGTTCGTACACCGGGGAGCTGTTTTTT. Translation gives CASTVASSYTGELFF. The rearrangement uses TRBV19 and TRBJ2-2; D remains unclear. V was clipped by 7 bases and J by 3 bases, with 15 bases between them. The CDR3 runs 15 residues. Germline CDR1 reads LNHDA; CDR2 reads SQIVND (reference sequence).

This clone was detected once. This chain connects TRBV29-1 to TRBJ1-1; D unclear. The germline V gene has CDR1 SQVTM and CDR2 ANQGSEA. The CDR3 is 13 amino acids. V was shortened by 3 bases and J by 11 bases, with 19 bases between the two germline ends. As DNA, the CDR3 is TGCAGCGTTGAGGGCAGTCCTTTTGTTTCCGCTTTCTTT. It yields the protein CSVEGSPFVSAFF. The full variable domain, completed using reference TRBV29-1 and TRBJ1-1, is SAVISQKPSRDICQRGTSLTIQCQVDSQVTMMFWYRQQPGQSLTLIATANQGSEATYESGFVIDKFPISRPNLTFSTLTVSNMSPEDSSIYLCSVEGSPFVSAFFGQGTRLTVV.